The clone carrying this T cell receptor beta chain was recorded a few times. The data stem from a study of blood T cell repertoires in COVID-19. Study at large: The United States, Italy and Spain supplied acute and convalescent COVID-19 samples.

Generated by immunoSEQ multiplex PCR, the TCRdb table keeps only in-frame clones and is missing some. The sample lists 150,000 or so clones, more than 80% occurring once. The germline gives CDR1 MNHNS, CDR2 SASEGT. Trimming took 2 bases from V and 8 from J; bases not matched to a gene: 5. The CDR3 sequence is 14 residues long. Sequencing was performed on PBMCs or T cells enriched from blood (not recorded which). The receptor was derived from a man over 45 who had recovered from COVID-19. This chain connects TRBV6-1 to TRBJ1-4, with 7 bases aligning to TRBD1. CDR3 protein: CASSETGVREKLFF. CDR3 DNA: TGTGCCAGCAGTGAAACAGGGGTTAGGGAAAAACTGTTTTTT.